This entry describes one TCR beta chain. Its antigen remains unknown. The germline V gene encodes CDR1 SEHNR and CDR2 FQNEAQ (reference sequence). The CDR3 consists of 15 residues. Trimming cost V 5 bases and J 5 bases; bases outside gene matches: 7. The data originate from a study of cytomegalovirus exposure and HLA in healthy donors. Findings and caveats of the study: In a later analysis, specific HLA alleles were associated with some 16,000 TCR beta sequences at a 0.05 false discovery rate.

60 Vbeta and 13 Jbeta primers were used in PCR. Clones were read by immunoSEQ multiplex PCR, and TCRdb kept only the in-frame ones, dropping some. In the table there are 190,000 or so clones, 80% to 85% of which are singletons. The sequence came from a woman aged 45-65 years in good health and CMV-seropositive. Source material: PBMCs. The V and J genes are TRBV7-9 and TRBJ1-5; 9 bases line up with TRBD1. The CDR3 region is CASSTGTGYDQPQHF. For the CDR3, the DNA is TGTGCCAGCAGCACCGGGACAGGGTACGATCAGCCCCAGCATTTT.